The sequence of this T cell receptor beta chain was determined in a study of patients with pleural tuberculosis. This clonotype appeared once. One entry per CDR3 protein results from TCRdb running MiXCR on the reads. The sample contains around 30,000 distinct CDR3 sequences, about a sixth of which appear only once. Trimming took off 2 bases at V and 3 bases at J, with 8 bases between the two ends. Germline-derived CDR1 and CDR2 are MNHEY and SMNVEV (reference sequence). This CDR3 region has 13 residues. This chain joins TRBV27 and TRBJ2-7; the D is unclear. Sequencing was carried out using peripheral blood. The receptor's source is a human donor with pleural tuberculosis. CDR3 nucleotides: TGTGCCAGCAGTTTAGGCCCGAACTACGAGCAGTACTTC. It specifies CASSLGPNYEQYF.